This is a list of T cell receptor beta chains from one sample in a study of cytomegalovirus exposure and HLA in healthy donors. The table came from immunoSEQ multiplex PCR; TCRdb's copy has only in-frame clones and leaves some out. The data contain about 120,000 clones, around 81% of them seen just once; the ten biggest clones take up 1.2%. Material: PBMCs. The receptors stem from a female donor in good health and CMV-seronegative. Both conserved end residues are part of each CDR3. The order of the fields is CDR3 DNA, CDR3 protein, J gene, CDR3 length, clone size, V gene, D gene. The D gene is left open where the match is weak. Where a row states a size, it is once, few, many or the class of an expanded clone; other rows omit it.

cdr3_nt: TGTGCCAGCAGCTTCACTAGGAACACTGAAGCTTTCTTT; cdr3_aa: CASSFTRNTEAFF; j_call: TRBJ1-1; cdr3_length: 13; clone_size: .; v_call: TRBV5-4; d_call: .
cdr3_nt: TGCGCCAGTGACACCGAAGGAGGGCCCGGGGGGGAGCTGTTTTTT; cdr3_aa: CASDTEGGPGGELFF; j_call: TRBJ2-2; cdr3_length: 15; clone_size: .; v_call: TRBV5-1; d_call: .
cdr3_nt: TGTGCCAGTAGTAGGACAAAAAACACCGGGGAGCTGTTTTTT; cdr3_aa: CASSRTKNTGELFF; j_call: TRBJ2-2; cdr3_length: 14; clone_size: .; v_call: TRBV19; d_call: .
cdr3_nt: TGCAGCGTTTGCACAACCGGGAGCTCCTACGAGCAGTACTTC; cdr3_aa: CSVCTTGSSYEQYF; j_call: TRBJ2-7; cdr3_length: 14; clone_size: .; v_call: TRBV29-1; d_call: .
cdr3_nt: TGTGCCAGCAGCATACTAGCGGGGGAAGAGACCCAGTACTTC; cdr3_aa: CASSILAGEETQYF; j_call: TRBJ2-5; cdr3_length: 14; clone_size: .; v_call: TRBV7-9; d_call: TRBD2
cdr3_nt: TGTGCCAGCAGTGAAATCGGACAGGGGGCGCGCTATGGCTACACCTTC; cdr3_aa: CASSEIGQGARYGYTF; j_call: TRBJ1-2; cdr3_length: 16; clone_size: once; v_call: TRBV2; d_call: TRBD1
cdr3_nt: TGTGCCAGCAGCCCCTCGGGTAGCGGGGGAGATGAGCAGTTCTTC; cdr3_aa: CASSPSGSGGDEQFF; j_call: TRBJ2-1; cdr3_length: 15; clone_size: .; v_call: TRBV7-9; d_call: TRBD2
cdr3_nt: TGCGCCAGCAGCCACATGTCGGGGATGTACGAGCAGTACTTC; cdr3_aa: CASSHMSGMYEQYF; j_call: TRBJ2-7; cdr3_length: 14; clone_size: .; v_call: TRBV5-1; d_call: .
cdr3_nt: TGTGCCAGCAGCTTAAGGTCCGGGGAAGGCTACACCTTC; cdr3_aa: CASSLRSGEGYTF; j_call: TRBJ1-2; cdr3_length: 13; clone_size: .; v_call: TRBV7-3; d_call: .
cdr3_nt: TGCGCCAGCAGCTGGGAGACTAGCGGGGGGGACAATGAGCAGTTCTTC; cdr3_aa: CASSWETSGGDNEQFF; j_call: TRBJ2-1; cdr3_length: 16; clone_size: .; v_call: TRBV5-1; d_call: TRBD2
cdr3_nt: TGTGCCAGCAGCCCGGGGACAGGCCCTTCCTACGAGCAGTACTTC; cdr3_aa: CASSPGTGPSYEQYF; j_call: TRBJ2-7; cdr3_length: 15; clone_size: .; v_call: TRBV13; d_call: TRBD1
cdr3_nt: TGTGCCAGCAGCCACAGGGGACAGAATGAAAAACTGTTTTTT; cdr3_aa: CASSHRGQNEKLFF; j_call: TRBJ1-4; cdr3_length: 14; clone_size: few; v_call: TRBV4-2; d_call: TRBD1
cdr3_nt: TGTGCCAGCTCACCAAATGGGACTAGCGGGAGGGTTCAGAATGAGCAGTTCTTC; cdr3_aa: CASSPNGTSGRVQNEQFF; j_call: TRBJ2-1; cdr3_length: 18; clone_size: .; v_call: TRBV18; d_call: TRBD2
cdr3_nt: TGTGCCAGCAGCCCCCCTTCTCCGAACACTGAAGCTTTCTTT; cdr3_aa: CASSPPSPNTEAFF; j_call: TRBJ1-1; cdr3_length: 14; clone_size: .; v_call: TRBV7-9; d_call: .
cdr3_nt: TGTGCCAGTAGCAAACACGGGAGCGGGAGGGACAATGAGCAGTTCTTC; cdr3_aa: CASSKHGSGRDNEQFF; j_call: TRBJ2-1; cdr3_length: 16; clone_size: .; v_call: TRBV19; d_call: TRBD2
cdr3_nt: TGTGCCAGCAGCGTAGTGCAGGGAGGCTATACTGAAGCTTTCTTT; cdr3_aa: CASSVVQGGYTEAFF; j_call: TRBJ1-1; cdr3_length: 15; clone_size: once; v_call: TRBV9; d_call: .
cdr3_nt: TGCGCCAGCAGCCAAGACCCGGCTTACGCGGTTCAGTTCTTC; cdr3_aa: CASSQDPAYAVQFF; j_call: TRBJ2-1; cdr3_length: 14; clone_size: few; v_call: TRBV4-1; d_call: .
cdr3_nt: TGTGCCAGCAGCTCCTACCTTCCTAGCGGGGTTTACAATGAGCAGTTCTTC; cdr3_aa: CASSSYLPSGVYNEQFF; j_call: TRBJ2-1; cdr3_length: 17; clone_size: .; v_call: TRBV5-8; d_call: TRBD2
cdr3_nt: TGTGCCAGCAGTGAAGGCCCGACTAGCGGGTTATATGAGCAGTTCTTC; cdr3_aa: CASSEGPTSGLYEQFF; j_call: TRBJ2-1; cdr3_length: 16; clone_size: .; v_call: TRBV2; d_call: TRBD2
cdr3_nt: TGTGCCAGCAGCCGAATACTAGCGGCGGAGACCCAGTACTTC; cdr3_aa: CASSRILAAETQYF; j_call: TRBJ2-5; cdr3_length: 14; clone_size: .; v_call: TRBV5-8; d_call: TRBD2
cdr3_nt: TGTGCCAGCAGCTCACAGGCGCTCATCTATAATTCACCCCTCCACTTT; cdr3_aa: CASSSQALIYNSPLHF; j_call: TRBJ1-6; cdr3_length: 16; clone_size: .; v_call: TRBV11-2; d_call: .
cdr3_nt: TGTGCCAGCAGCAAAGGAGGGACAGGGGATCAGCCCCAGCATTTT; cdr3_aa: CASSKGGTGDQPQHF; j_call: TRBJ1-5; cdr3_length: 15; clone_size: .; v_call: TRBV21-1; d_call: .
cdr3_nt: TGTGCCAGCAGCTTAGGGCTCGAGGCCGGGGAGCTGTTTTTT; cdr3_aa: CASSLGLEAGELFF; j_call: TRBJ2-2; cdr3_length: 14; clone_size: .; v_call: TRBV7-9; d_call: .
cdr3_nt: TGTACCAGCAGTTCACAGGGCCGTGATCAGCCCCAGCATTTT; cdr3_aa: CTSSSQGRDQPQHF; j_call: TRBJ1-5; cdr3_length: 14; clone_size: .; v_call: TRBV6-6; d_call: .
cdr3_nt: TGTGCCAGCAGTGATGACACTAGCGGGGACACAGATACGCAGTATTTT; cdr3_aa: CASSDDTSGDTDTQYF; j_call: TRBJ2-3; cdr3_length: 16; clone_size: .; v_call: TRBV2; d_call: TRBD2
cdr3_nt: TGTGCCAGCAGCTTAGCGCCTTGGTTAGGAGACACAGATACGCAGTATTTT; cdr3_aa: CASSLAPWLGDTDTQYF; j_call: TRBJ2-3; cdr3_length: 17; clone_size: .; v_call: TRBV7-8; d_call: .
cdr3_nt: TGTGCCTGGAGTGAGTGGGGGACAAGCAATCAGCCCCAGCATTTT; cdr3_aa: CAWSEWGTSNQPQHF; j_call: TRBJ1-5; cdr3_length: 15; clone_size: .; v_call: TRBV30; d_call: .
cdr3_nt: TGTGCCAGCAGTTTAATGGGTCGCGGGGTCGGAACTAGCGGGAGTAGCTACGAGCAGTACTTC; cdr3_aa: CASSLMGRGVGTSGSSYEQYF; j_call: TRBJ2-7; cdr3_length: 21; clone_size: .; v_call: TRBV27; d_call: TRBD2
cdr3_nt: TGTGCCAGCAGCTTTCAGGGCGGGGAGCTGTTTTTT; cdr3_aa: CASSFQGGELFF; j_call: TRBJ2-2; cdr3_length: 12; clone_size: .; v_call: TRBV7-6; d_call: .
cdr3_nt: TGCAGCGCAACTGTCGGGGGATCCTACAATGAGCAGTTCTTC; cdr3_aa: CSATVGGSYNEQFF; j_call: TRBJ2-1; cdr3_length: 14; clone_size: .; v_call: TRBV29-1; d_call: .
cdr3_nt: TGTGCCAGCTCACCAGCGGGACTTATCTTCCACGAGCAGTACTTC; cdr3_aa: CASSPAGLIFHEQYF; j_call: TRBJ2-7; cdr3_length: 15; clone_size: .; v_call: TRBV18; d_call: .
cdr3_nt: TGTGCCAGCAGTCTCTACGAGCAGTACTTC; cdr3_aa: CASSLYEQYF; j_call: TRBJ2-7; cdr3_length: 10; clone_size: .; v_call: TRBV25-1; d_call: .
cdr3_nt: TGTGCCAGCAGGGTTGACAGGGGCTTTATCAATGAGCAGTTCTTC; cdr3_aa: CASRVDRGFINEQFF; j_call: TRBJ2-1; cdr3_length: 15; clone_size: .; v_call: TRBV6-5; d_call: TRBD1
cdr3_nt: TGTGCCTGGGACATAGCGGGTAGCTCCTACAATGAGCAGTTCTTC; cdr3_aa: CAWDIAGSSYNEQFF; j_call: TRBJ2-1; cdr3_length: 15; clone_size: .; v_call: TRBV30; d_call: TRBD2
cdr3_nt: TGTGCCAGTAGCGCCGGGACAGGGAGTAGCACAGATACGCAGTATTTT; cdr3_aa: CASSAGTGSSTDTQYF; j_call: TRBJ2-3; cdr3_length: 16; clone_size: few; v_call: TRBV19; d_call: TRBD1
cdr3_nt: TGTGCCAGCAGCCTCTCAGCCAGGACTAGCGGGACCTACGAGCAGTACTTC; cdr3_aa: CASSLSARTSGTYEQYF; j_call: TRBJ2-7; cdr3_length: 17; clone_size: .; v_call: TRBV4-2; d_call: TRBD2
cdr3_nt: TGCGCCAGCGCCGGGACAGGCAGCTACGAGCAGTACTTC; cdr3_aa: CASAGTGSYEQYF; j_call: TRBJ2-7; cdr3_length: 13; clone_size: few; v_call: TRBV4-1; d_call: TRBD1
cdr3_nt: TGTGCCAGCAGCTTGGATCCGGGTTCGGAAAAACTGTTTTTT; cdr3_aa: CASSLDPGSEKLFF; j_call: TRBJ1-4; cdr3_length: 14; clone_size: .; v_call: TRBV5-4; d_call: .
cdr3_nt: TGTGCCAGCACCGTCTCGATAAACTATGGCTGCACCTTC; cdr3_aa: CASTVSINYGCTF; j_call: TRBJ1-2; cdr3_length: 13; clone_size: .; v_call: TRBV6-4; d_call: .
cdr3_nt: TGTGCCAGCAGTTTTGTAGGACAGGGGGGCTACACCTTC; cdr3_aa: CASSFVGQGGYTF; j_call: TRBJ1-2; cdr3_length: 13; clone_size: few; v_call: TRBV28; d_call: TRBD1
cdr3_nt: TGTGCCATCAGTGCCGGACTAGCGGGAGATGAGACCCAGTACTTC; cdr3_aa: CAISAGLAGDETQYF; j_call: TRBJ2-5; cdr3_length: 15; clone_size: once; v_call: TRBV10-3; d_call: TRBD2
cdr3_nt: TGTGCCAGCAGCCCTACTCCGGGACAGGATAGTTACACCTTC; cdr3_aa: CASSPTPGQDSYTF; j_call: TRBJ1-2; cdr3_length: 14; clone_size: .; v_call: TRBV4-2; d_call: TRBD1
cdr3_nt: TGTGCCAGAAGCAACGGACATCCGCCTCGGGAGACCCAGTACTTC; cdr3_aa: CARSNGHPPRETQYF; j_call: TRBJ2-5; cdr3_length: 15; clone_size: .; v_call: TRBV5-3; d_call: .
cdr3_nt: TGTTCCAGCAGCCCTGCGACCGAGGGTCTATACACTGAAGCTTTCTTT; cdr3_aa: CSSSPATEGLYTEAFF; j_call: TRBJ1-1; cdr3_length: 16; clone_size: .; v_call: TRBV7-9; d_call: .
cdr3_nt: TGTGCCAGTAGTGGAGCTACATACAGCAATCAGCCCCAGCATTTT; cdr3_aa: CASSGATYSNQPQHF; j_call: TRBJ1-5; cdr3_length: 15; clone_size: .; v_call: TRBV19; d_call: .